A selection of T cell receptor beta chains follows, all from one sample in a study of CXCR3-negative and CXCR3-positive naive CD8 T cells. TCRdb reanalyzed the 5' RACE reads and collapses them to one entry per CDR3 protein, without DNA. This sample's table has some 130,000 distinct CDR3 sequences. The sequenced material came from naive CXCR3- CD8+ T cells from blood. The receptors here all came from a human donor in good health. Some clones in this sample may be carry-over from other donors' samples. Both conserved end residues are part of each CDR3.

>TRBJ2-7|18|TRBV7-6
CASSLDAGLAGSSYEQYF
>TRBJ2-1|12|TRBV28
CASSLRGSEQFF
>TRBJ2-7|16|TRBV2
CASSKGLALNSYEQYF
>TRBJ1-6|16|TRBV9
CASSDPDRGDNSPLHF
>TRBJ1-1|14|TRBV11-2
CASSLVGVNTEAFF
>TRBJ2-7|17|TRBV5-1
CASSLAITGTGVYEQYF
>TRBJ2-1|17|TRBV4-1
CASSQGSPMSSYNEQFF
>TRBJ1-2|13|TRBV27
CASSYSLYYGYTF
>TRBJ2-3|15|TRBV10-3
CAISETQAGGDTQYF
>TRBJ1-6|15|TRBV7-9
CASSSDREYNSPLHF
>TRBJ1-2|14|TRBV13
CASSSTGDDYGYTF
>TRBJ1-6|16|TRBV28
CASNLYGGEGNSPLHF
>TRBJ1-1|16|TRBV11-3
CASSPIDRVGNTEAFF
>TRBJ1-1|15|TRBV28
CASSLGPAMDTEAFF
>TRBJ1-1|12|TRBV29-1
CSVDWPSTEAFF
>TRBJ2-5|16|TRBV9
CASSATTQGSQETEYF
>TRBJ2-2|15|TRBV12-5
CASGLGPGNTGELFF
>TRBJ2-7|14|TRBV3-1
CASSQGTVSYEQYF
>TRBJ2-1|16|TRBV11-1
CASSRYSSGGYNEQFF
>TRBJ2-1|17|TRBV4-3
CASSQVVEEYPYNEQFF
>TRBJ2-3|14|TRBV18
CASSPEPPGDTQYF
>TRBJ1-2|14|TRBV20-1
CSAYDSEFAYGYTF
>TRBJ2-7|14|TRBV6-5
CASSRTGGRYEQYF
>TRBJ2-1|16|TRBV19
CASSIDRTSYHNEQFF
>TRBJ1-4|18|TRBV3-1
CASSQDLYTTGENEKLFF
>TRBJ2-5|18|TRBV12-5
CASGPTPPSGEYQETQYF
>TRBJ1-1|15|TRBV3-1
CASSQEVGLNTEAFF
>TRBJ2-3|14|TRBV29-1
CSPLDGGEADTQYF
>TRBJ1-4|17|TRBV4-3
CASSQDWAPRGNEKLFF
>TRBJ2-1|12|TRBV7-9
CASSLEFGEQFF
>TRBJ2-1|12|TRBV11-2
CASSVLPGEQFF
>TRBJ2-1|19|TRBV14
CASSQEGWGLAGEYNEQFF
>TRBJ2-1|18|TRBV28
CASSSLLAGGPFRNEQFF
>TRBJ1-4|15|TRBV4-3
CASSQDRNPNEKLFF
>TRBJ2-7|13|TRBV28
CASSLGASNEQYF
>TRBJ1-4|15|TRBV12-3/TRBV12-4
CASSITKQGNEKLFF
>TRBJ2-1|16|TRBV28
CASSFLSSGGGNEQFF